The 8 T cell receptor beta chains given below trace back to one sample, sequenced in a study of cytomegalovirus exposure and HLA in healthy donors. The PCR ran on 60 Vbeta and 13 Jbeta primers. Some clones are missing from TCRdb's copy, which holds only in-frame ones; the method was immunoSEQ multiplex PCR. This sample has some 150,000 clones; approximately 79% occur once, and the top ten carry around 6.5%. The source material was PBMCs. These receptors all stem from a man in his fifties in good health and CMV-seropositive.

V usage is TRBV11-2 and J usage is TRBJ2-1, with a weak D call TRBD2 (8 bases). CDR3 size: 15 residues. Germline V CDR1 and CDR2: SGHAT, FQNNGV. V was trimmed by 3 bases and J by 5 bases, leaving 14 bases between them. DNA for the CDR3: TGTGCCAGCAGCTTCGGGAGGGGGCGCGACAATGAGCAGTTCTTC. Residues: CASSFGRGRDNEQFF.

V is TRBV7-9 and J is TRBJ1-2; D gene uncertain. This CDR3 is built from 14 residues. The V end was cut by 1 base, the J end by 5 bases, with 11 bases between. Looked up from germline, CDR1 is SEHNR and CDR2 is FQNEAQ (reference sequence). The CDR3 protein is CASSLGAAAYGYTF. CDR3 coding DNA: TGTGCCAGCAGCTTAGGGGCAGCGGCTTATGGCTACACCTTC.

The gene calls are TRBV5-5 and TRBJ2-7; D may be TRBD1 (5 bases). CDR1 SGHKS and CDR2 YYEKEE come from the germline V gene (reference sequence). This CDR3 is built from 14 residues. V gave up 4 bases and J gave up 6 bases, with 17 bases separating them. The CDR3 loop is CASSLFQGTGEQYF. CDR3 coding DNA: TGTGCCAGCAGCCTATTTCAGGGTACCGGCGAGCAGTACTTC.

The chain joins TRBV29-1 to TRBJ2-7; 8 bases line up with TRBD2. Looked up from germline, CDR1 is SQVTM and CDR2 is ANQGSEA. CDR3 length equals 15 residues. V shed 3 bases, J shed 2 bases, and the junction held 9 bases outside the gene matches. CDR3 loop: CSVEVLAGGAYEQYF. CDR3 nucleotide sequence: TGCAGCGTTGAGGTCCTGGCGGGAGGTGCCTACGAGCAGTACTTC.

This clone was counted only a few times. The chain employs TRBV19 and TRBJ1-4, with 7 bases identical to TRBD1. Germline CDR1 reads LNHDA; CDR2 reads SQIVND (reference sequence). Germline trimming cut 4 bases from V and 5 bases from J; bases unmatched to any gene: 7. The CDR3 has 15 amino acids. This CDR3 is CASSRHRGSNEKLFF. In DNA form, the CDR3 reads TGTGCCAGTAGTAGACACAGGGGATCGAATGAAAAACTGTTTTTT.

The rearrangement uses TRBV11-1 and TRBJ2-5; the match to TRBD2 covers 15 bases. With the DNA end fitting TRBJ2-7 better, the J assignment may be wrong. From germline, CDR1 is SGHAT and CDR2 FQDESV (reference sequence). The CDR3 consists of 17 residues. The CDR3 nucleotides read TGTGCCAGCAGCTCGGGACTAGCGGGAGGCCACTCCTACGAGCAGTACTTC. Translated, it gives CASSSGLAGGHSYEQYF.

This clone has just a few counts. The chain recombines TRBV19 with TRBJ2-7, with 9 bases matching TRBD1. The V gene's germline CDR1 is LNHDA and CDR2 SQIVND (reference sequence). Germline trimming cut 5 bases from V and 3 bases from J; bases unmatched to any gene: 2. The CDR3 has 13 residues. DNA of the CDR3: TGTGCCAGTAGTCAGGACAGGGGCTACGAGCAGTACTTC. It translates to CASSQDRGYEQYF.

The chain combines TRBV7-6 with TRBJ1-1; TRBD1 might be the D (6 bases). Deletions cut 8 bases from V and 4 bases from J, with 14 bases between. This CDR3 has 13 residues. Germline V gives CDR1 SGHVS, CDR2 FNYEAQ. The CDR3 region is CASLQGRSTEAFF. The CDR3 region has the DNA TGTGCCAGCCTACAGGGCCGAAGCACTGAAGCTTTCTTT.